What follows describes a single TCR beta chain. Germline trimming cut 7 bases from V and 1 base from J; bases unmatched to any gene: 6. In germline, CDR1 is MNHEY, CDR2 SVGEGT. The CDR3 is made up of 15 amino acids. This sample was taken from a study of blood T cells in healthy people across ages. The second PCR ran about 7 to 12 cycles with a sample-barcoded 5' primer and J-beta primers. MiXCR, applied by TCRdb to the 5' RACE reads, yields one record per CDR3 protein. The sample has about 570,000 distinct CDR3 sequences; roughly 28% are singletons. The clonotype was recovered from an older woman in good health. This chain uses TRBV6-2 or TRBV6-3 with TRBJ2-3, with 9 nucleotides matching TRBD2. Sequenced: blood. CDR3 loop: CASKSGGSGTDTQYF. CDR3 in DNA: TGTGCCAGCAAAAGCGGGGGGTCGGGCACAGATACGCAGTATTTT.